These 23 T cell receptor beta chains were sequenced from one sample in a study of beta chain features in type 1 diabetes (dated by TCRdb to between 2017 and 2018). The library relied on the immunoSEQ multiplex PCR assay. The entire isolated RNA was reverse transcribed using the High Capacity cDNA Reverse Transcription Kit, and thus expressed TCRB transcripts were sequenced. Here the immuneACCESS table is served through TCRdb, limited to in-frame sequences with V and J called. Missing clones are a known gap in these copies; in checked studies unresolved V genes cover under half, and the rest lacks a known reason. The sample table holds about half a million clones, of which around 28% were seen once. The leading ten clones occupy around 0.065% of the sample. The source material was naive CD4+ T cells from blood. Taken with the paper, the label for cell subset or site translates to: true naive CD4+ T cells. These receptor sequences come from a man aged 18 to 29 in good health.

CDR3 DNA sequence: TGTGCCAGCAGCGTAGTAGGGTCCCACGAGCAGTACTTC. Its translation is CASSVVGSHEQYF. The chain is built from TRBV9 and TRBJ2-7, with no clear D. V dropped 0 bases and J dropped 5 bases, with 9 bases sitting between them. The CDR3 runs to 13 residues. CDR1 and CDR2 (germline): SGDLS, YYNGEE.

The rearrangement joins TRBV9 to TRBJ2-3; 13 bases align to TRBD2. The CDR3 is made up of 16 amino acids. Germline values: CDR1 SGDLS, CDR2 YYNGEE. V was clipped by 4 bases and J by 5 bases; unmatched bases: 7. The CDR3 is CASSLGTSGTGDTQYF. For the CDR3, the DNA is TGTGCCAGCAGCTTAGGGACTAGCGGGACGGGAGATACGCAGTATTTT.

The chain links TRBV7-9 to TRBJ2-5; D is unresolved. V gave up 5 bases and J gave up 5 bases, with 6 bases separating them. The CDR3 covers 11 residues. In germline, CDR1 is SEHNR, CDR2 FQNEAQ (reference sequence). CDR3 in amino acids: CASSHSETQYF. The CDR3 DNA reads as TGTGCCAGCAGCCATTCGGAGACCCAGTACTTC.

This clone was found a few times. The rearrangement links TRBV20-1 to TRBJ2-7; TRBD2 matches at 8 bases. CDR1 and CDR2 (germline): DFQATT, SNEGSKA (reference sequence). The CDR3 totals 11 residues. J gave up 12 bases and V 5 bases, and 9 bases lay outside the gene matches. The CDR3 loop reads CSAGSSSGRYF. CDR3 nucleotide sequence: TGCAGTGCTGGTTCTTCAAGCGGGAGGTACTTC.

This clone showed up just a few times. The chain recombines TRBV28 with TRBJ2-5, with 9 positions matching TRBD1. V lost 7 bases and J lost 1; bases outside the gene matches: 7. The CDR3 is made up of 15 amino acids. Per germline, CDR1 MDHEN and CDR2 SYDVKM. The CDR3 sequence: CASTYWTGVQETQYF. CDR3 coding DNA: TGTGCCAGCACCTACTGGACAGGGGTCCAAGAGACCCAGTACTTC.

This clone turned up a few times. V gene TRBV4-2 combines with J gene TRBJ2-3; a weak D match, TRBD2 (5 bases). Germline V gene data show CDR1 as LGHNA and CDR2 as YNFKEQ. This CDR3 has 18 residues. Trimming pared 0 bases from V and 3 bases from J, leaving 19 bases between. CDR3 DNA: TGTGCCAGCAGCCAAGATTCACTCCGGACGGGGATTACAGATACGCAGTATTTT. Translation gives CASSQDSLRTGITDTQYF.

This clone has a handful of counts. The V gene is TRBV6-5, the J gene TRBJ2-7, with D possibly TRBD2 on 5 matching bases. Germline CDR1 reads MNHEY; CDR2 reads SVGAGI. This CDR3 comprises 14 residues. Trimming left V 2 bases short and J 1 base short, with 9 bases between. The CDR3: CASSYGLRSYEQYF. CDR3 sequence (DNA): TGTGCCAGCAGTTACGGACTCCGGTCCTACGAGCAGTACTTC.

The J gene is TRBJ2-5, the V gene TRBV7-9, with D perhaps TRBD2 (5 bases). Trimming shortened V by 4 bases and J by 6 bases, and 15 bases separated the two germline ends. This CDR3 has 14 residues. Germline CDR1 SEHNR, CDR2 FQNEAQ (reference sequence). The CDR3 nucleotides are TGTGCCAGCAGCTCCTTAGGATGGGAGAAGACCCAGTACTTC. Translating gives CASSSLGWEKTQYF.

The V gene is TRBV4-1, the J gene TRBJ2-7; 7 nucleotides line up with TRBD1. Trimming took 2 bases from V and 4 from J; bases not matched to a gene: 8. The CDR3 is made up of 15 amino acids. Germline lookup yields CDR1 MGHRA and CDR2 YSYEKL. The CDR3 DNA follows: TGCGCCAGCAGCCAACTACCTGGGACAGCTTACGAGCAGTACTTC. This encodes CASSQLPGTAYEQYF.

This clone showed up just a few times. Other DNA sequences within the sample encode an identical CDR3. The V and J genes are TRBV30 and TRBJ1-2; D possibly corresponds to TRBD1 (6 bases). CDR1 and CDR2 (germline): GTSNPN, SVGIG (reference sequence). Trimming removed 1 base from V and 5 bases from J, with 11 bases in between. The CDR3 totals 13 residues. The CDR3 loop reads CAWSATGTYGYTF. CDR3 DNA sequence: TGTGCCTGGAGTGCGACAGGAACTTATGGCTACACCTTC. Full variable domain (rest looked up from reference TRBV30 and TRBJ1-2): SQTIHQWPATLVQPVGSPLSLECTVEGTSNPNLYWYRQAAGRGLQLLFYSVGIGQISSEVPQNLSASRPQDRQFILSSKKLLLSDSGFYLCAWSATGTYGYTFGSGTRLTVV.

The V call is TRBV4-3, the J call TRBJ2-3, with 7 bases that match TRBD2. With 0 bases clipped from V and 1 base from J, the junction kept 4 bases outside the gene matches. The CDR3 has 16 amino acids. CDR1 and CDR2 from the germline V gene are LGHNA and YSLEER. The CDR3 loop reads CASSQEGLAGTDTQYF. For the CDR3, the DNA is TGCGCCAGCAGCCAAGAAGGGCTAGCGGGCACAGATACGCAGTATTTT.

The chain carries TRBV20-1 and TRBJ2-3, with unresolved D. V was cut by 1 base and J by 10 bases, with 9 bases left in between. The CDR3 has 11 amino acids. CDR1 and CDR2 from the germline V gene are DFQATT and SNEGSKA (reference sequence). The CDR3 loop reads CSARATEAQYF. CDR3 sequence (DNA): TGCAGTGCTAGAGCAACAGAGGCGCAGTATTTT.

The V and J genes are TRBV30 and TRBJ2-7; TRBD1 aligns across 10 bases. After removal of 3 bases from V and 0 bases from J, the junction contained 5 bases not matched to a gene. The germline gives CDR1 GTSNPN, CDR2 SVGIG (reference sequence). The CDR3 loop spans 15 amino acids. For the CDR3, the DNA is TGTGCCTGGAGCCTCGACAGGGGGCACTCCTACGAGCAGTACTTC. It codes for CAWSLDRGHSYEQYF.

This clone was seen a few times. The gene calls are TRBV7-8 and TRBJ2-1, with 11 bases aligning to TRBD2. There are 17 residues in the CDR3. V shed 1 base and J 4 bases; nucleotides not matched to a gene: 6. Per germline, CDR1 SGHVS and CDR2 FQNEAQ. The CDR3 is CASSLGLAGGLYNEQFF. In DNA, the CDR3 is TGTGCCAGCAGCTTAGGCCTAGCGGGAGGTTTATACAATGAGCAGTTCTTC.

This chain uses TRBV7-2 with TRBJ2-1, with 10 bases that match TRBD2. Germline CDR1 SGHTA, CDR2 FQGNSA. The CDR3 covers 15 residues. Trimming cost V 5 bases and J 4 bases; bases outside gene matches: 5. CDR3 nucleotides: TGTGCCAGCAGCCCAGTAGCGGGAGGATACAATGAGCAGTTCTTC. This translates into CASSPVAGGYNEQFF. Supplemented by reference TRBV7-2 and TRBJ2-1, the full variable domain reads GAGVSQSPSNKVTEKGKDVELRCDPISGHTALYWYRQSLGQGLEFLIYFQGNSAPDKSGLPSDRFSAERTGGSVSTLTIQRTQQEDSAVYLCASSPVAGGYNEQFFGPGTRLTVL.

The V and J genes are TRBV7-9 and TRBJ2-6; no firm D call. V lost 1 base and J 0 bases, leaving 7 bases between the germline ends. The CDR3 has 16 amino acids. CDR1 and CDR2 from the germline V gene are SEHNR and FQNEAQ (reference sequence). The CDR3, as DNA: TGTGCCAGCAGCTTAGTCGTGGGCTCTGGGGCCAACGTCCTGACTTTC. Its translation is CASSLVVGSGANVLTF.

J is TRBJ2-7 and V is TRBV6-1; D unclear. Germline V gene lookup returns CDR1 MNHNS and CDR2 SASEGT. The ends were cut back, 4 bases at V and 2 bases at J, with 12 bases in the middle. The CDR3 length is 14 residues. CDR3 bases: TGTGCCAGCAGTGGAAATCTGGGTGCCTACGAGCAGTACTTC. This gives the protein CASSGNLGAYEQYF.

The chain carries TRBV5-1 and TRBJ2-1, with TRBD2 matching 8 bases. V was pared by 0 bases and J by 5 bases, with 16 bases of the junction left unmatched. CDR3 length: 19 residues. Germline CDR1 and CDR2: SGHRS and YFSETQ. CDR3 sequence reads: CASSLAPPGGPLRDNEQFF. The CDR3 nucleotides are TGCGCCAGCAGCTTGGCCCCCCCGGGAGGGCCGTTGCGTGACAATGAGCAGTTCTTC.

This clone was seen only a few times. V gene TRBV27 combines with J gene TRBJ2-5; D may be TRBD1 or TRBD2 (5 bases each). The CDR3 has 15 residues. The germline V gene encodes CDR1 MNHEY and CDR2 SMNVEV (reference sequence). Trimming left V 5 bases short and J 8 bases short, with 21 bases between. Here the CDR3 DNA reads TGTGCCAGCAGTCCATCGGACGGGACCGCGAGAACCCAGTACTTC. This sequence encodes CASSPSDGTARTQYF.

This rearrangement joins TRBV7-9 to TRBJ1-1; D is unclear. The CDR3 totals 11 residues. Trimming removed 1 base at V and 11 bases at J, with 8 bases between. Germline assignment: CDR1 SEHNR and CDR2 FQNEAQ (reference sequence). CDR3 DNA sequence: TGTGCCAGCAGCTTAGTTGAGGCGGCTTTCTTT. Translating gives CASSLVEAAFF.

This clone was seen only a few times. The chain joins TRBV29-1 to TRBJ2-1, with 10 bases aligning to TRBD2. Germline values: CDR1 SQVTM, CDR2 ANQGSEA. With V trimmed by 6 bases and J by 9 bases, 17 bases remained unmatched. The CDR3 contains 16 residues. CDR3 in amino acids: CSVRRSQAGGQAEQFF. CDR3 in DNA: TGCAGCGTCAGGAGATCCCAAGCGGGAGGGCAGGCTGAGCAGTTCTTC.

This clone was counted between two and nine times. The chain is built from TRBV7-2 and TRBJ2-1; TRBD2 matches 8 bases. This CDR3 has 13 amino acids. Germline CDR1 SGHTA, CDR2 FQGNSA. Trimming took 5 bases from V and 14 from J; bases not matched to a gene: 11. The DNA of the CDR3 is TGTGCCAGCAGCACCTCGACCCCGGGAGGGGAGTTCTTC. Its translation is CASSTSTPGGEFF.

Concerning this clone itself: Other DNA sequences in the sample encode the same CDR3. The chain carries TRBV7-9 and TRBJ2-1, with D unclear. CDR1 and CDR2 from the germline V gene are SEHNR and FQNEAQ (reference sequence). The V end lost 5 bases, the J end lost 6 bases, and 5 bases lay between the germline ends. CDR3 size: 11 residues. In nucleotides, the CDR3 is TGTGCCAGCAGCCCGCGCAATGAGCAGTTCTTC. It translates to CASSPRNEQFF.